These 9 T cell receptor beta chains were sequenced from one sample in a study of OX40 agonist ivuxolimab in advanced cancers. TCRdb's table, derived via immunoSEQ multiplex PCR, lists solely in-frame clones and lacks some. This sample carries 60,000 or so clones, approximately 89% of them seen once, and the ten largest clones take 9.5% to 15%. This material consisted of CD4+ or CD8+ T cells sorted from blood, taken in a trial of the OX40 agonist ivuxolimab. These receptors were taken from an adult with an advanced solid tumor such as melanoma, head and neck, liver or kidney cancer.

This clone is a singleton in its sample. This CDR3 is CSVESRESYEQYF. The DNA of the CDR3 is TGCAGCGTTGAATCTCGGGAGTCCTACGAGCAGTACTTC. The chain links TRBV29-1 to TRBJ2-7, with D tentatively TRBD2 (6 bases). The CDR3 has 13 amino acids. V was clipped by 2 bases and J by 1 base, with 9 bases between them. Germline V gene lookup returns CDR1 SQVTM and CDR2 ANQGSEA.

The rearrangement joins TRBV19 to TRBJ2-3; 10 bases fit TRBD2. Germline assignment: CDR1 LNHDA and CDR2 SQIVND (reference sequence). V gave up 4 bases and J gave up 2 bases; unmatched junction bases: 6. This CDR3 spans 16 amino acids. The CDR3 DNA reads as TGTGCCAGTAGTAAGCTAGCGGGAGCTTCCACAGATACGCAGTATTTT. This encodes CASSKLAGASTDTQYF.

The chain carries TRBV2 and TRBJ2-1, with D possibly TRBD2 on 5 matching bases. The germline V and J ends were trimmed by 4 bases and 4 bases, with 14 bases remaining between them. Germline CDR1 reads SNHLY; CDR2 reads FYNNEI. This CDR3 region has 15 residues. The CDR3: CASSGGIGEYNEQFF. CDR3 DNA sequence: TGTGCCAGCAGTGGAGGGATTGGAGAATACAATGAGCAGTTCTTC.

The V gene is TRBV18, the J gene TRBJ2-5; possible D gene TRBD1, 6 bases. The CDR3 spans 15 residues. Germline loops: CDR1 KGHSH, CDR2 LQKENI. V lost 8 bases to trimming and J lost 2 bases, with 18 bases between them. CDR3 nucleotide sequence: TGTGCCAGCCTCCCCCCAGGGGAAAAACAAGAGACCCAGTACTTC. Amino acids: CASLPPGEKQETQYF.

The chain has TRBV7-8 and TRBJ2-7; tentatively, D is TRBD1 or TRBD2 (5 bases each). Looked up from germline, CDR1 is SGHVS and CDR2 is FQNEAQ. This CDR3 has 16 amino acids. The germline V and J ends were trimmed by 5 bases and 6 bases, with 23 bases remaining between them. Here the CDR3 DNA reads TGTGCCAGCAGCCCCCTAACAGGTGGGGGTATAGGCGAGCAGTACTTC. Residues: CASSPLTGGGIGEQYF.

J is TRBJ2-2 and V is TRBV2, with a possible D match to TRBD1 (6 bases). The CDR3 loop spans 16 amino acids. The germline V gene has CDR1 SNHLY and CDR2 FYNNEI. V was trimmed by 3 bases and J by 2 bases, leaving 13 bases between them. In DNA form, the CDR3 reads TGTGCCAGCAGTGATTCGGCCGGGACAAACACCGGGGAGCTGTTTTTT. Translated: CASSDSAGTNTGELFF.

The gene calls are TRBV4-1 and TRBJ2-5; TRBD2 is a possible D gene (6 bases). The CDR3 totals 18 residues. In germline, CDR1 is MGHRA, CDR2 YSYEKL. Trimming took 3 bases from V and 5 from J, leaving 25 bases between them. In DNA form, the CDR3 reads TGCGCCAGCAGCCATCCTACTTCCGGGACTCTCACCACTGAGACCCAGTACTTC. This gives the protein CASSHPTSGTLTTETQYF.

The J gene is TRBJ1-2, the V gene TRBV15; TRBD1 is a possible D gene (6 bases). CDR1 and CDR2 from the germline V gene are LNHNV and YYDKDF (reference sequence). V lost 0 bases, J lost 6 bases, and 14 bases lay in between. The CDR3 consists of 15 residues. CDR3 coding DNA: TGTGCCACCAGCAGAGATGTTCGGACAGCGGATGGCTACACCTTC. This encodes CATSRDVRTADGYTF.

The chain recombines TRBV27 with TRBJ2-3; no clear D. V gave up 4 bases and J gave up 14 bases, with 4 bases separating them. Germline values: CDR1 MNHEY, CDR2 SMNVEV (reference sequence). The CDR3 totals 8 residues. The chain's CDR3 is CASSWRYF. The CDR3 DNA follows: TGTGCCAGCAGTTGGCGGTATTTT.